This T cell receptor (beta chain) was identified in a study of OX40 agonist ivuxolimab in advanced cancers. The study's findings and limits: CD4+ T cells averaged fewer expanded clones than CD8+ T cells. Partly responding patients at 0.1-3.0 mg/kg showed some of the smallest clonal expansion. Antigen specificity was not determined for the expanded peripheral T cells.

CDR3 length: 14 amino acids. CDR1 and CDR2 from the germline V gene are SGDLS and YYNGEE. The V segment lost 0 bases and the J segment 6 bases; nucleotides outside the gene matches: 2. The table came from immunoSEQ multiplex PCR; TCRdb's copy has only in-frame clones and leaves some out. The sample has approximately 120,000 clones, just under 95% seen once. With regard to this clone: Its target is unknown.

This TCR was sampled from an adult with an advanced solid tumor such as melanoma, head and neck, liver or kidney cancer. The genes are TRBV9 and TRBJ1-1; TRBD1 aligns across 10 bases. Sequencing used CD4+ or CD8+ T cells sorted from blood, obtained in a trial of the OX40 agonist ivuxolimab. CDR3 sequence (DNA): TGTGCCAGCAGCGTAGCTGGGACAGGGGCTGAAGCTTTCTTT. Translated: CASSVAGTGAEAFF.